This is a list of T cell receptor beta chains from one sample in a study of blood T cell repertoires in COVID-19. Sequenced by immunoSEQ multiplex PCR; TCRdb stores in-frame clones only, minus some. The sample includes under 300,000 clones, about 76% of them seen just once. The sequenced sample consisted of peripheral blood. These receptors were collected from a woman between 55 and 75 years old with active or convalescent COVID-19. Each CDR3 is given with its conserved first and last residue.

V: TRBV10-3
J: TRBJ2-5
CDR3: CAISASGEETQYF

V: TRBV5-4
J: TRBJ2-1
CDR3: CASSLTSGGARHYNEQFF

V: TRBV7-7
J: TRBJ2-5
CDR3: CASGGSGGSQETQYF

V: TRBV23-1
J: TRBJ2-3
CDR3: CASIKTSGVTPDTQYF

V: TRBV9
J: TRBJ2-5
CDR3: CASSRGTGETQYF

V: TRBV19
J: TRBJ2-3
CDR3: CASSIKGTGSTDTQYF

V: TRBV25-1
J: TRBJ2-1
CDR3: CASTVGGGANEQFF

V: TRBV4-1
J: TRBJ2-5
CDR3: CASSQGVDRADQETQYF

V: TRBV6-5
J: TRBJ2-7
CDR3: CASSYSTGKDEQYF

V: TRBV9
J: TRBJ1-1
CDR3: CASSVAGTGGVNTEAFF

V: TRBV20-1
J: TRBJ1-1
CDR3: CSAGGLLEAFF

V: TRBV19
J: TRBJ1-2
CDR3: CASGPNNYGYTF

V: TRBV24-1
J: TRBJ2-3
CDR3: CATRQGATDTQYF

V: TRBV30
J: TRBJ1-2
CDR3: CAWSGIGRGSVDYGYTF

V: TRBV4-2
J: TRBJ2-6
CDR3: CASSQDHSGGAGANVLTF

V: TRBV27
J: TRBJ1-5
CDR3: CASREQYNQPQHF

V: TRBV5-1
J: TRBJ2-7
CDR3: CASRNGWSGTVLLHDEQYF

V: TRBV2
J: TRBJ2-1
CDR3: CASSADRATYNEQFF

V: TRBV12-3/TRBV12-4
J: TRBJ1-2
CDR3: CASSLAGRYGYTF

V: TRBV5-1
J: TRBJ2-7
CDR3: CASSFRQGTSEQYF